The next 12 T cell receptor beta chains were all read from a single sample in a study of technical replicates of blood from four donors. Clones were read by immunoSEQ multiplex PCR, and TCRdb kept only the in-frame ones, dropping some. The table records about 70,000 clones, nearly 98% of them present only once. Sample: T cells isolated from PBMCs. The receptors shown here come from a human donor in good health.

The chain carries TRBV6-5 and TRBJ1-2; 10 bases are shared with TRBD1. CDR3 length: 15 residues. Germline values: CDR1 MNHEY, CDR2 SVGAGI. V lost 6 bases to trimming and J lost 2 bases; unmatched junction nucleotides: 6. The CDR3 nucleotides read TGTGCCAGCAGCGGGGCGGGACAGGGGAACTATGGCTACACCTTC. This codes for CASSGAGQGNYGYTF.

V usage is TRBV7-9 and J usage is TRBJ1-5; D is ambiguous. Germline V CDR1 and CDR2: SEHNR, FQNEAQ (reference sequence). The CDR3 loop spans 15 amino acids. Trimming took 2 bases from V and 2 from J, leaving 10 bases between them. DNA for the CDR3: TGTGCCAGCAGCTTAAGCTCAGCGGGCAATCAGCCCCAGCATTTT. Translation: CASSLSSAGNQPQHF.

This clone was detected once. The chain carries TRBV6-1 and TRBJ1-1, with D maybe TRBD1 (5 bases). The CDR3 covers 16 residues. Germline values: CDR1 MNHNS, CDR2 SASEGT. V was cut by 3 bases and J by 2 bases, with 16 bases left in between. The CDR3 sequence: CASSDGGLGGNTEAFF. The CDR3 DNA reads TGTGCCAGCAGTGATGGCGGGTTGGGGGGAAACACTGAAGCTTTCTTT.

The chain carries TRBV7-9 and TRBJ1-5; perhaps TRBD1 as D (6 bases). The CDR3 totals 17 residues. Trimming left V 4 bases short and J 6 bases short, with 22 bases between. Per the germline V gene, CDR1 is SEHNR and CDR2 is FQNEAQ (reference sequence). This CDR3 reads CASSSFPQGSEGQPQHF. CDR3 in DNA: TGTGCCAGCAGCTCCTTCCCACAGGGAAGTGAGGGTCAGCCCCAGCATTTT. The variable domain in full, with the rest retrieved from reference TRBV7-9 and TRBJ1-5, is DTGVSQNPRHKITKRGQNVTFRCDPISEHNRLYWYRQTLGQGPEFLTYFQNEAQLEKSRLLSDRFSAERPKGSFSTLEIQRTEQGDSAMYLCASSSFPQGSEGQPQHFGDGTRLSIL.

The chain links TRBV5-1 to TRBJ2-7, with D possibly TRBD2 on 6 matching bases. Looked up from germline, CDR1 is SGHRS and CDR2 is YFSETQ. CDR3 length: 11 amino acids. V shed 7 bases and J shed 4 bases, with 9 bases lying between them. The CDR3 DNA sequence: TGCGCCAGCCTCCGGGGGTACGAGCAGTACTTC. It codes for CASLRGYEQYF.

The genes are TRBV5-4 and TRBJ2-6; TRBD1 aligns across 8 bases. V trimming: 0 bases; J trimming: 4 bases; junction bases outside the gene matches: 3. Per the germline V gene, CDR1 is SGHNT and CDR2 is YYREEE (reference sequence). The CDR3 runs 16 residues. CDR3 bases: TGTGCCAGCAGCTTGGACAGGGGGTCAGGGGCCAACGTCCTGACTTTC. This codes for CASSLDRGSGANVLTF.

The chain uses TRBV6-6 and TRBJ2-1, with D possibly matching TRBD2 (6 bases). This CDR3 is 15 amino acids long. The germline V gene encodes CDR1 MNHNY and CDR2 SVGAGI (reference sequence). The germline V and J ends were trimmed by 5 bases and 8 bases, with 19 bases remaining between them. CDR3 coding DNA: TGTGCCAGCAGTCCGGCCTTAGCGGCCTCTTATGAGCAGTTCTTC. As protein: CASSPALAASYEQFF.

The V call is TRBV30, the J call TRBJ2-3; D may be TRBD1 (5 bases). CDR1 and CDR2 (germline): GTSNPN, SVGIG (reference sequence). V lost 2 bases and J 8 bases, leaving 20 bases between the germline ends. The CDR3 is 15 amino acids. The CDR3 bases are TGTGCCTGGAGTAACGACCACAACAGGCCGGGTACGCAGTATTTT. Its translation: CAWSNDHNRPGTQYF.

This clone occurred once. V and J are TRBV5-4 and TRBJ1-1; D may be TRBD1 (6 bases). CDR1 SGHNT and CDR2 YYREEE come from the germline V gene (reference sequence). Trimming took off 4 bases at V and 2 bases at J, with 12 bases between the two ends. The CDR3 sequence is 14 residues long. The CDR3 loop reads CASSREDSNTEAFF. CDR3 sequence (DNA): TGTGCCAGCAGCAGAGAGGACAGCAACACTGAAGCTTTCTTT.

The V gene is TRBV2, the J gene TRBJ2-6; D gene unclear. The V gene's germline CDR1 is SNHLY and CDR2 FYNNEI. This CDR3 is built from 13 residues. Trimming stripped 6 bases from V and 2 bases from J, with 5 bases between. The CDR3 bases are TGTGCCAGCAGCATCACTGGGGCCAACGTCCTGACTTTC. Translation: CASSITGANVLTF.

The sample holds one count of this clone. V and J are TRBV5-6 and TRBJ2-7; 8 nucleotides align to TRBD1. There are 12 residues in the CDR3. Looked up from germline, CDR1 is SGHDT and CDR2 is YYEEEE. The junction had 3 bases not matched to a gene; V was cut back by 0 bases and J by 10 bases. CDR3 sequence: CASSLGTGNQYF. For the CDR3, the DNA is TGTGCCAGCAGCTTGGGGACAGGGAACCAGTACTTC.

The chain employs TRBV7-6 and TRBJ1-5, with 9 bases matching TRBD1. Germline V CDR1 and CDR2: SGHVS, FNYEAQ. The CDR3 has 20 amino acids. The V segment lost 3 bases and the J segment 0 bases; nucleotides outside the gene matches: 15. CDR3 protein: CASSFIGGTGSPSSNQPQHF. The DNA of the CDR3 is TGTGCCAGCAGCTTCATTGGGGGGACAGGGAGCCCTAGTAGCAATCAGCCCCAGCATTTT.